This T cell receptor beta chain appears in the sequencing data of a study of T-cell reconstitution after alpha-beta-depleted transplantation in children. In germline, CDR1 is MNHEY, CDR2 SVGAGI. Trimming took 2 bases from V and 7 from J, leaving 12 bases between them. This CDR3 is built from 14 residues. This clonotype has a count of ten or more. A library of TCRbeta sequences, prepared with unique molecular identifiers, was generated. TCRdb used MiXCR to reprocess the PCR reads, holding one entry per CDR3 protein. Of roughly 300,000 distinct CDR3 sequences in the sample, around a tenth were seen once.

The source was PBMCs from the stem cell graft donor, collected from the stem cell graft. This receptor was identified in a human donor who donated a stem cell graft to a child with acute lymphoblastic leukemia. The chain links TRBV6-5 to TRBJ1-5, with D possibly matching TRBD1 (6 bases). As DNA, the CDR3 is TGTGCCAGCAGTTACCTCGGACAGAGGCAGCCCCAGCATTTT. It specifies CASSYLGQRQPQHF.